The next 27 T cell receptor beta chains were all read from a single sample in a study of T-cell memory formation after mild COVID-19 (dated by TCRdb to about 2021). Libraries were constructed by 5' RACE. Instrument used: Illumina NovaSeq 6000. TCRdb's own reprocessing of the public reads used fastp at Q25 and MiXCR and kept productive beta chains. Each entry is one CDR3 protein sequence, shown with its most common DNA and genes. Here the sample has a few hundred thousand distinct CDR3 sequences; approximately 10% occur a single time. Roughly 3% of the sample is taken by the ten largest. Sequencing used PBMCs or a T cell subset sorted from them (not recorded which). The receptors shown here come from a man aged 18 to 29 who had mild COVID-19 (a few samples of this study predate the infection). The sample titles of this study are shuffled in the database, so cell type and time point are left out; the donor was told from shared clones.

V and J are TRBV19 and TRBJ2-3, with a tentative D call TRBD1 (6 bases). The CDR3 sequence is 13 residues long. Trimming left V 0 bases short and J 6 bases short, with 7 bases between. The V gene's germline CDR1 is LNHDA and CDR2 SQIVND (reference sequence). DNA for the CDR3: TGTGCCAGTAGTATAGACCAGGGGGATACGCAGTATTTT. Its translation: CASSIDQGDTQYF.

The gene calls are TRBV12-3 or TRBV12-4 and TRBJ2-7; the match to TRBD2 covers 8 bases. There are 15 residues in the CDR3. The trim removed 4 bases at V and 6 bases at J, leaving 11 bases unmatched. The CDR3 loop is CASSSAGLDLREQYF. As DNA, the CDR3 is TGTGCCAGCAGTTCAGCGGGACTAGATCTGCGCGAGCAGTACTTC.

This clonotype was picked up a small number of times. The gene calls are TRBV7-2 and TRBJ2-3, with D unclear. CDR1 is SGHTA and CDR2 is FQGNSA in the germline V gene. The V gene lost 1 base and the J gene lost 5 bases, with 10 bases spanning the gap. CDR3 length equals 14 residues. The CDR3 loop is CASSLGARRDTQYF. CDR3 DNA: TGTGCCAGCAGCTTAGGGGCTCGGAGAGATACGCAGTATTTT. The whole variable domain, remainder taken from reference TRBV7-2 and TRBJ2-3, is GAGVSQSPSNKVTEKGKDVELRCDPISGHTALYWYRQSLGQGLEFLIYFQGNSAPDKSGLPSDRFSAERTGGSVSTLTIQRTQQEDSAVYLCASSLGARRDTQYFGPGTRLTVL.

This clonotype was seen a handful of times. The rearrangement links TRBV7-9 to TRBJ2-7, with D unclear. The CDR3 contains 13 residues. CDR1 and CDR2 (germline): SEHNR, FQNEAQ (reference sequence). V was clipped by 3 bases and J by 5 bases, with 11 bases between them. This CDR3 is CASSFSAVDEQYV. In DNA form, the CDR3 reads TGTGCCAGCAGCTTTTCCGCGGTCGACGAGCAGTACGTC.

There are a few counts of this clonotype. The chain couples TRBV5-1 to TRBJ2-1, with no clear D. Germline V lookup: CDR1 SGHRS, CDR2 YFSETQ. The CDR3 covers 13 residues. V was cut by 4 bases and J by 4 bases, with 9 bases left in between. DNA for the CDR3: TGCGCCAGCAGCCCGAATTTTTACAATGAGCAGTTCTTC. Its protein product is CASSPNFYNEQFF.

The chain combines TRBV7-2 with TRBJ2-1, with 7 bases lining up with TRBD2. CDR1 and CDR2 (germline): SGHTA, FQGNSA. V trimming: 7 bases; J trimming: 2 bases; junction bases outside the gene matches: 5. There are 14 residues in the CDR3. CDR3 in amino acids: CASMISGPYNEQFF. In DNA form, the CDR3 reads TGTGCCAGCATGATTAGCGGGCCCTACAATGAGCAGTTCTTC.

This clonotype occurred many times. This chain connects TRBV6-5 to TRBJ2-3; the match to TRBD2 covers 12 bases. CDR3 length: 17 residues. Germline V lookup: CDR1 MNHEY, CDR2 SVGAGI. The ends lost 1 base at V and 0 bases at J; junction bases unmatched: 2. The CDR3 is CASSYFGLAGSTDTQYF. CDR3 in DNA: TGTGCCAGCAGTTACTTCGGACTAGCGGGGAGCACAGATACGCAGTATTTT.

The chain combines TRBV18 with TRBJ1-1, with no clear D. Per the germline V gene, CDR1 is KGHSH and CDR2 is LQKENI. This CDR3 has 16 residues. Deletions cut 3 bases from V and 4 bases from J, with 18 bases between. The CDR3 DNA reads as TGTGCCAGCTCACCGTTTGACGGTACGATTGCCACTGAAGCTTTCTTT. Its protein is CASSPFDGTIATEAFF.

In this sample, this clonotype turned up many times. The chain has TRBV4-3 and TRBJ1-3; tentatively, D is TRBD1 (6 bases). Germline loops: CDR1 LGHNA, CDR2 YSLEER. Trimming stripped 0 bases from V and 4 bases from J, with 16 bases between. CDR3 length equals 17 residues. CDR3: CASSQDIRQAEGNTIYF. The CDR3 DNA reads TGCGCCAGCAGCCAAGATATCCGACAGGCTGAAGGAAACACCATATATTTT.

This clonotype was found a few times. The V gene is TRBV20-1, the J gene TRBJ2-2; D not resolved. Trimming removed 3 bases at V and 3 bases at J, with 11 bases between. The length of the CDR3 is 14 residues. Germline loops: CDR1 DFQATT, CDR2 SNEGSKA (reference sequence). The CDR3 nucleotides are TGCAGTGCTAGCTTCCTAGGCCACACCGGGGAGCTGTTTTTT. Translating it yields CSASFLGHTGELFF.

The V gene is TRBV2, the J gene TRBJ1-4, with TRBD1 as a possible D gene (5 bases). The length of the CDR3 is 14 residues. Germline assignment: CDR1 SNHLY and CDR2 FYNNEI. V gave up 6 bases and J gave up 7 bases, with 15 bases separating them. CDR3 coding DNA: TGTGCCAGCAGCCTCGACAGAGTTATTGAAAAACTGTTTTTT. Its protein product is CASSLDRVIEKLFF. The complete variable domain, with remaining parts taken from reference TRBV2 and TRBJ1-4, reads EPEVTQTPSHQVTQMGQEVILRCVPISNHLYFYWYRQILGQKVEFLVSFYNNEISEKSEIFDDQFSVERPDGSNFTLKIRSTKLEDSAMYFCASSLDRVIEKLFFGSGTQLSVL.

This clonotype was seen only a few times. The chain uses TRBV7-7 and TRBJ2-1, with 10 positions matching TRBD2. The CDR3 consists of 15 residues. CDR1 and CDR2 (germline): SSHAT, FNYEAQ (reference sequence). Unmatched junction bases numbered 4, after V lost 1 base and J lost 7 bases. The CDR3 DNA reads as TGTGCCAGCAGCTTAGGGACTAGCGGAGGAAATGAGCAGTTCTTC. Translating it yields CASSLGTSGGNEQFF.

This clonotype was counted between two and nine times. The junction differs from germline at one of its ends, possibly a read error. The chain combines TRBV5-1 with TRBJ2-5, with D maybe TRBD1 (5 bases). The CDR3 totals 15 residues. CDR1 and CDR2 (germline): SGHRS, YFSETQ. The CDR3 sequence is CASRLDQGRQETQYF. Written as DNA, the CDR3 is TGCGCCAGCAGATTGGACCAGGGCCGCCAAGAGACCCAGTACTTC.

This clonotype was observed a few times. The rearrangement links TRBV20-1 to TRBJ2-3; D may be TRBD2 (6 bases). With 6 bases removed from V and 9 bases from J, the gap between germline ends came to 13 bases. CDR1 is DFQATT, CDR2 SNEGSKA, per germline (reference sequence). This CDR3 comprises 11 residues. CDR3 sequence: CSAVRLGTQYF. DNA of the CDR3: TGCAGTGCCGTTCGACTAGGAACGCAGTATTTT.

The J gene is TRBJ1-2, the V gene TRBV3-1, with TRBD1 matching over 9 bases. V was clipped by 8 bases and J by 8 bases; unmatched bases: 9. CDR1 is LGHDT and CDR2 is YNNKEL in the germline V gene (reference sequence). The CDR3 is made up of 13 amino acids. In DNA form, the CDR3 reads TGTGCCAGCTCCCGACAGGGGGTCGACGGCTACACCTTC. As protein: CASSRQGVDGYTF. The whole variable domain, remainder taken from reference TRBV3-1 and TRBJ1-2, is DTAVSQTPKYLVTQMGNDKSIKCEQNLGHDTMYWYKQDSKKFLKIMFSYNNKELIINETVPNRFSPKSPDKAHLNLHINSLELGDSAVYFCASSRQGVDGYTFGSGTRLTVV.

There are a few counts of this clonotype. This chain joins TRBV7-9 and TRBJ2-1; 8 bases agree with TRBD1. The V gene's germline CDR1 is SEHNR and CDR2 FQNEAQ (reference sequence). The CDR3 is made up of 16 amino acids. V was clipped by 5 bases and J by 3 bases; unmatched bases: 9. CDR3: CASSKAGTGRYNEQFF. The CDR3 DNA is TGTGCCAGCAGCAAAGCCGGGACAGGACGCTACAATGAGCAGTTCTTC.

This chain uses TRBV20-1 with TRBJ1-2, with D perhaps matching TRBD1 (6 bases). The germline gives CDR1 DFQATT, CDR2 SNEGSKA (reference sequence). The CDR3 is 12 amino acids. The V gene lost 5 bases and the J gene lost 6 bases, with 13 bases spanning the gap. CDR3 sequence (DNA): TGCAGTGCTTTTTTACAGGGACATGGCTACACCTTC. This codes for CSAFLQGHGYTF.

This clonotype was seen a few times. The V call is TRBV14, the J call TRBJ2-3, with 10 bases identical to TRBD2. The length of the CDR3 is 15 residues. V dropped 8 bases and J dropped 4; count of bases not matched to a gene: 9. Germline loops: CDR1 SGHDN, CDR2 FVKESK. CDR3: CASGVAGGLSDTQYF. The CDR3 DNA sequence: TGTGCCAGCGGCGTAGCGGGGGGCCTCTCAGATACGCAGTATTTT.

This clonotype was seen a few times. The chain links TRBV3-1 to TRBJ2-7; D is perhaps TRBD1 (6 bases). Germline assignment: CDR1 LGHDT and CDR2 YNNKEL (reference sequence). The CDR3 is 16 amino acids. Trimming took 0 bases from V and 4 from J, leaving 16 bases between them. CDR3 DNA sequence: TGTGCCAGCAGCCAAGATTCTGAACAGGGCGTTTACGAGCAGTACTTC. This gives the protein CASSQDSEQGVYEQYF.

There are a few counts of this clonotype. This rearrangement joins TRBV7-2 to TRBJ2-5; D gene unclear. V lost 1 base to trimming and J lost 1 base, with 13 bases between them. Germline V gene data show CDR1 as SGHTA and CDR2 as FQGNSA. The CDR3 is 16 residues long. CDR3 sequence reads: CASSLVPWQSQETQYF. The CDR3, as DNA: TGTGCCAGCAGCTTAGTCCCCTGGCAGAGCCAAGAGACCCAGTACTTC.

The chain carries TRBV24-1 and TRBJ2-3, with 9 bases lining up with TRBD2. V lost 3 bases, J lost 2 bases, and 5 bases stayed unmatched. CDR1 KGHDR and CDR2 SFDVKD come from the germline V gene. CDR3 length equals 16 residues. CDR3 region: CATSDPLAGTTDTQYF. In DNA, the CDR3 is TGTGCCACCAGTGATCCTCTAGCGGGAACCACAGATACGCAGTATTTT.

This clonotype has just a few counts. The genes are TRBV12-5 and TRBJ1-3, with D maybe TRBD1 (5 bases). With 6 bases removed from V and 4 bases from J, the gap between germline ends came to 13 bases. The CDR3 is made up of 14 amino acids. Germline-derived CDR1 and CDR2 are LGHNT and FRNRAP. In nucleotides, the CDR3 is TGTGCTAGTGGCTCCGGGGACGGCGGAAACACCATATATTTT. Translating it yields CASGSGDGGNTIYF.

This clonotype was observed many times. The chain combines TRBV12-3 or TRBV12-4 with TRBJ1-2; D not certain. Trimming took 4 bases from V and 2 from J, leaving 8 bases between them. CDR3 length: 13 amino acids. DNA of the CDR3: TGTGCCAGCAGTTGGAGTCTAAACTATGGCTACACCTTC. Translating gives CASSWSLNYGYTF.

The rearrangement uses TRBV6-2 or TRBV6-3 and TRBJ2-7; D gene uncertain. V was pared by 3 bases and J by 3 bases, with 15 bases between. The CDR3 sequence is 15 residues long. Germline V gives CDR1 MNHEY, CDR2 SVGEGT. The CDR3 region has the DNA TGTGCCAGCAGTTATGGGATCGGACGAATCTACGAGCAGTACTTC. Its translation is CASSYGIGRIYEQYF.

This clonotype was seen only a few times. V is TRBV5-1 and J is TRBJ1-6, with D uncertain. Germline V CDR1 and CDR2: SGHRS, YFSETQ. Trimming left V 0 bases short and J 7 bases short, with 11 bases between. The CDR3 runs to 15 residues. CDR3 bases: TGCGCCAGCAGCTTGGATGACACCCTCAATTCACCCCTCCACTTT. It translates to CASSLDDTLNSPLHF.

The chain links TRBV4-1 to TRBJ2-3, with D possibly being TRBD1 or TRBD2 (5 bases each). Germline assignment: CDR1 MGHRA and CDR2 YSYEKL. V lost 0 bases to trimming and J lost 2 bases, with 12 bases between them. There are 16 residues in the CDR3. The CDR3 spells CASSQDGARVTDTQYF. The CDR3 DNA follows: TGCGCCAGCAGCCAAGACGGGGCCAGGGTCACAGATACGCAGTATTTT.

J is TRBJ2-6 and V is TRBV7-2; D possibly corresponds to TRBD1 (6 bases). V lost 3 bases, J lost 0 bases, and 12 bases lay in between. Germline CDR1 and CDR2: SGHTA and FQGNSA. This CDR3 region has 17 residues. The CDR3 here is CASSFWGQSSGANVLTF. The CDR3, as DNA: TGTGCCAGCAGCTTCTGGGGGCAGAGCTCTGGGGCCAACGTCCTGACTTTC.